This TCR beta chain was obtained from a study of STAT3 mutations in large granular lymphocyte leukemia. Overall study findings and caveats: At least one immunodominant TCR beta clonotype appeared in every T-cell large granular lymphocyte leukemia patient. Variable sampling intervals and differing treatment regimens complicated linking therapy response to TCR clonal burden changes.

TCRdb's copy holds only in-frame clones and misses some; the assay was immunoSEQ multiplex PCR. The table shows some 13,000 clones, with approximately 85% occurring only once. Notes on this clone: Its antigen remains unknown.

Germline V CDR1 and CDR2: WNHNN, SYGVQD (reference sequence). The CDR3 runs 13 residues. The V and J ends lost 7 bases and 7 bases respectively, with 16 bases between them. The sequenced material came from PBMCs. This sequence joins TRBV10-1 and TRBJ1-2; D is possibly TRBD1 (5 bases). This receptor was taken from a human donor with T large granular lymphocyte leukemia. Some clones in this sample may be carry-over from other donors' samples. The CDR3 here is CASTGDLNRGYTF. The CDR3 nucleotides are TGCGCCAGCACGGGGGACTTAAACCGTGGCTACACCTTC.